A single sample is the source of the 29 T cell receptor beta chains below, sequenced in a study of beta chain features in type 1 diabetes. Points from the study as a whole: All four CD4+ subsets of Type 1 diabetes patients contained TCRB CDR3s that were moderately but significantly shorter.

Their recognized antigens are unknown. The isolated RNA, all of it, was reverse transcribed, so expressed TCRB transcripts were what got sequenced. Here immunoSEQ multiplex PCR was the method, and the copy in TCRdb shows in-frame clones only, minus some. The sample includes about 650,000 clones, roughly 12% of them seen just once. The sequenced material came from naive CD4+ T cells from blood. Receptor source: a young man with type 1 diabetes.

Here the CDR3 reads CASSVGVGRFYEQYF. The CDR3 DNA reads TGTGCCAGCAGCGTAGGGGTCGGTCGATTCTACGAGCAGTACTTC. V and J are TRBV9 and TRBJ2-7; D is ambiguous. The CDR3 loop spans 15 amino acids. The germline V gene encodes CDR1 SGDLS and CDR2 YYNGEE. The V end was cut by 0 bases, the J end by 3 bases, with 13 bases between.

This clone was counted between two and nine times. The chain joins TRBV29-1 to TRBJ1-3; D may be TRBD1 (5 bases). The V and J ends lost 6 bases and 2 bases respectively, with 14 bases between them. Germline values: CDR1 SQVTM, CDR2 ANQGSEA. CDR3 length: 14 amino acids. The CDR3 coding sequence is TGCAGCGTCAACGGGGGGGTCCCTGGAAACACCATATATTTT. Translating gives CSVNGGVPGNTIYF.

This clone was seen a handful of times. The chain couples TRBV6-5 to TRBJ1-2; D unresolved. The CDR3 sequence is 13 residues long. Germline CDR1 and CDR2: MNHEY and SVGAGI. V lost 0 bases and J 6 bases, leaving 8 bases between the germline ends. CDR3 coding DNA: TGTGCCAGCAGTTACTCCGGGGAGGATGGCTACACCTTC. Translation gives CASSYSGEDGYTF.

The CDR3 reads CASTGRKDEQFF. For the CDR3, the DNA is TGTGCCTCGACAGGGAGGAAGGATGAGCAGTTCTTC. The rearrangement joins TRBV30 to TRBJ2-1, with D possibly matching TRBD1 (7 bases). The ends were cut back, 7 bases at V and 8 bases at J, with 15 bases in the middle. This CDR3 spans 12 amino acids. Germline CDR1 reads GTSNPN; CDR2 reads SVGIG (reference sequence).

The gene calls are TRBV5-6 and TRBJ2-2; 7 bases line up with TRBD1. Per germline, CDR1 SGHDT and CDR2 YYEEEE. V shed 4 bases and J 2 bases; nucleotides not matched to a gene: 5. The CDR3 covers 15 residues. CDR3 nucleotides: TGTGCCAGCAGCCTAGGGACAGTTAACACCGGGGAGCTGTTTTTT. Its translation is CASSLGTVNTGELFF.

The chain combines TRBV29-1 with TRBJ2-3, with TRBD2 matching over 13 bases. J lost 5 bases, V lost 2 bases, and 10 bases had no gene match. CDR3 length equals 17 residues. The V gene's germline CDR1 is SQVTM and CDR2 ANQGSEA. CDR3: CSVETRRLAGGLDTQYF. DNA for the CDR3: TGCAGCGTTGAAACGCGCAGACTAGCGGGGGGCTTAGATACGCAGTATTTT.

This clone was seen more than once but under ten times. V is TRBV29-1 and J is TRBJ2-3; 12 nucleotides match TRBD1. J lost 4 bases, V lost 4 bases, and 6 bases had no gene match. This CDR3 is built from 15 residues. CDR1 SQVTM and CDR2 ANQGSEA come from the germline V gene. This chain's CDR3 is CSVGGTGGFSDTQYF. CDR3 nucleotide sequence: TGCAGCGTTGGGGGGACAGGGGGCTTCTCAGATACGCAGTATTTT.

This rearrangement joins TRBV6-6 to TRBJ2-6; 7 nucleotides agree with TRBD1. CDR1 MNHNY and CDR2 SVGAGI come from the germline V gene (reference sequence). The ends lost 5 bases at V and 4 bases at J; junction bases unmatched: 2. This CDR3 comprises 14 residues. The CDR3 DNA reads as TGTGCCAGCAGTCAGGACAGGGGGGCCAACGTCCTGACTTTC. This sequence encodes CASSQDRGANVLTF.

V and J are TRBV6-5 and TRBJ2-7; D is unclear. This CDR3 has 15 amino acids. Trimming took off 4 bases at V and 2 bases at J, with 15 bases between the two ends. Germline assignment: CDR1 MNHEY and CDR2 SVGAGI. CDR3 sequence: CASSSRSLTPYEQYF. CDR3 DNA: TGTGCCAGCAGTTCCAGGTCCCTAACCCCCTACGAGCAGTACTTC.

The rearrangement joins TRBV9 to TRBJ1-1, with TRBD1 identical over 9 bases. Germline CDR1 and CDR2: SGDLS and YYNGEE. The CDR3 loop spans 18 amino acids. The V gene end was trimmed by 4 bases and the J gene end by 0 bases; junction bases not matched to a gene: 13. CDR3 in amino acids: CASSPSSGTGSLNTEAFF. The CDR3 DNA follows: TGTGCCAGCAGCCCCTCCTCCGGGACAGGGAGTCTGAACACTGAAGCTTTCTTT.

The chain employs TRBV4-2 and TRBJ1-6, with 10 nucleotides matching TRBD1. V trimming: 5 bases; J trimming: 8 bases; junction bases outside the gene matches: 6. CDR3 length: 15 amino acids. The germline CDR1 and CDR2 sequences are LGHNA and YNFKEQ. The CDR3 sequence: CASSEPGQGYSPLHF. CDR3 nucleotide sequence: TGTGCCAGCAGCGAACCGGGACAGGGGTATTCACCCCTCCACTTT.

This clone was counted between two and nine times. For the CDR3, the DNA is TGTGCCAGCAGTTACTCGAAGGGTTCCAGCACAGATACGCAGTATTTT. Encoded protein: CASSYSKGSSTDTQYF. This chain connects TRBV6-5 to TRBJ2-3, with unresolved D. The CDR3 totals 16 residues. The germline CDR1 and CDR2 sequences are MNHEY and SVGAGI. V lost 0 bases and J 0 bases, leaving 10 bases between the germline ends.

The chain has TRBV7-8 and TRBJ2-7, with a possible D match to TRBD1 (7 bases). Per the germline V gene, CDR1 is SGHVS and CDR2 is FQNEAQ. The CDR3 contains 14 residues. V lost 6 bases and J lost 6, with 18 bases in between. The CDR3 DNA sequence: TGTGCCAGCAGACCCACAGGGGAGGTTAGCGAGCAGTACTTC. Amino acids: CASRPTGEVSEQYF.

This clone was picked up a small number of times. This chain uses TRBV4-3 with TRBJ2-1; 13 nucleotides align to TRBD2. The CDR3 runs 18 residues. The junction had 7 bases not matched to a gene; V was cut back by 0 bases and J by 5 bases. Germline V gene sequence: CDR1 LGHNA, CDR2 YSLEER. Here the CDR3 reads CASSQDFLGLAGNNEQFF. For the CDR3, the DNA is TGCGCCAGCAGCCAAGATTTCTTGGGACTAGCGGGAAACAATGAGCAGTTCTTC.

The J gene is TRBJ2-1, the V gene TRBV19, with 9 nucleotides matching TRBD2. Germline assignment: CDR1 LNHDA and CDR2 SQIVND (reference sequence). J was trimmed by 7 bases and V by 5 bases; bases with no gene match: 9. The CDR3 covers 15 residues. CDR3 in amino acids: CASSGGTSRGNEQFF. The CDR3 DNA follows: TGTGCCAGTAGTGGTGGGACTAGCAGGGGAAATGAGCAGTTCTTC. Full variable domain (rest looked up from reference TRBV19 and TRBJ2-1): DGGITQSPKYLFRKEGQNVTLSCEQNLNHDAMYWYRQDPGQGLRLIYYSQIVNDFQKGDIAEGYSVSREKKESFPLTVTSAQKNPTAFYLCASSGGTSRGNEQFFGPGTRLTVL.

V and J are TRBV5-4 and TRBJ1-4; D gene uncertain. The CDR3 contains 14 residues. The V and J ends lost 1 base and 7 bases respectively, with 11 bases between them. Germline values: CDR1 SGHNT, CDR2 YYREEE (reference sequence). The CDR3 sequence: CASSLTEEGEKLFF. The CDR3 DNA reads as TGTGCCAGCAGCTTGACAGAGGAAGGTGAAAAACTGTTTTTT.

The chain carries TRBV5-1 and TRBJ1-2; a weak D match, TRBD1 (6 bases). The CDR3 is made up of 14 amino acids. With 5 bases removed from V and 8 bases from J, the gap between germline ends came to 19 bases. The V gene's germline CDR1 is SGHRS and CDR2 YFSETQ. CDR3 bases: TGCGCCAGCAGTTCGGACAGTCCGAGTGGGGGCTACACCTTC. Its protein product is CASSSDSPSGGYTF.

The table lists this clone with a few counts. This sequence joins TRBV25-1 and TRBJ2-1; 9 bases line up with TRBD1. Germline values: CDR1 MGHDK, CDR2 SYGVNS. The junction had 17 bases not matched to a gene; V was cut back by 6 bases and J by 11 bases. CDR3 length equals 16 residues. CDR3 coding DNA: TGTGCCAGCAGGAGTTTATCGGGACAGGGCCCCCTTAAGCAGTTCTTC. The encoded protein is CASRSLSGQGPLKQFF.

This clone was observed a few times. The V gene is TRBV2, the J gene TRBJ1-6; 11 nucleotides line up with TRBD1. J was trimmed by 7 bases and V by 9 bases; bases with no gene match: 5. CDR1 and CDR2 from the germline V gene are SNHLY and FYNNEI. The CDR3 loop spans 14 amino acids. DNA of the CDR3: TGTGCCAGAAGGAGGACAGGGGGCAATTCACCCCTCCACTTT. Translating it yields CARRRTGGNSPLHF.

The chain has TRBV30 and TRBJ2-1; D is undetermined. Trimming took off 7 bases at V and 10 bases at J, with 14 bases between the two ends. The germline V gene encodes CDR1 GTSNPN and CDR2 SVGIG (reference sequence). There are 11 residues in the CDR3. The CDR3 DNA reads TGTGCCTTCCGGGCGCGACGGGAGCAGTTCTTC. Protein product: CAFRARREQFF.

This clone was detected only a few times. This chain joins TRBV25-1 and TRBJ2-1; perhaps D is TRBD1 or TRBD2 (6 bases each). This CDR3 contains 13 residues. The ends were cut back, 10 bases at V and 2 bases at J, with 12 bases in the middle. Germline lookup yields CDR1 MGHDK and CDR2 SYGVNS. The CDR3 is CATVGGPYNEQFF. CDR3 DNA: TGTGCCACCGTAGGGGGGCCCTACAATGAGCAGTTCTTC.

V and J are TRBV6-6 and TRBJ1-1; D gene ambiguous. The V gene's germline CDR1 is MNHNY and CDR2 SVGAGI (reference sequence). This CDR3 spans 16 amino acids. The germline V and J ends were trimmed by 2 bases and 0 bases, with 13 bases remaining between them. CDR3 residues: CASSYPRGEVNTEAFF. The CDR3 DNA sequence: TGTGCCAGCAGTTACCCTCGTGGGGAGGTGAACACTGAAGCTTTCTTT.

The chain links TRBV27 to TRBJ1-1; 9 bases match TRBD1. The germline V gene has CDR1 MNHEY and CDR2 SMNVEV (reference sequence). This CDR3 has 14 amino acids. V lost 5 bases to trimming and J lost 4 bases; unmatched junction nucleotides: 5. CDR3 protein: CASSHGQGRTEAFF. In nucleotides, the CDR3 is TGTGCCAGCAGTCACGGACAGGGGCGCACTGAAGCTTTCTTT.

The chain joins TRBV28 to TRBJ2-7; D may be TRBD2 (5 bases). The CDR3 loop spans 15 amino acids. CDR1 and CDR2 (germline): MDHEN, SYDVKM. The germline V and J ends were trimmed by 6 bases and 0 bases, with 15 bases remaining between them. The CDR3 sequence: CASSPTRVGSYEQYF. CDR3 nucleotide sequence: TGTGCCAGCAGCCCAACGCGGGTCGGCTCCTACGAGCAGTACTTC.

The chain has TRBV6-1 and TRBJ2-1; D is tentatively TRBD1 or TRBD2 (5 bases each). The V end was cut by 8 bases, the J end by 6 bases, with 14 bases between. Germline assignment: CDR1 MNHNS and CDR2 SASEGT. The CDR3 sequence is 13 residues long. The CDR3 nucleotides are TGTGCCAGCTTCTGGGGGTCCCCCAATGAGCAGTTCTTC. Translating gives CASFWGSPNEQFF.

This clone came up a few times. V is TRBV7-2 and J is TRBJ2-3; D may correspond to TRBD1 or TRBD2 (5 bases each). V lost 4 bases to trimming and J lost 1 base, with 12 bases between them. Germline V gives CDR1 SGHTA, CDR2 FQGNSA. The CDR3 runs to 15 residues. The chain's CDR3 is CASSSTRDGTDTQYF. The DNA for the CDR3 is TGTGCCAGCAGCTCAACCCGGGACGGCACAGATACGCAGTATTTT. The variable domain in full, completed from reference TRBV7-2 and TRBJ2-3, reads GAGVSQSPSNKVTEKGKDVELRCDPISGHTALYWYRQSLGQGLEFLIYFQGNSAPDKSGLPSDRFSAERTGGSVSTLTIQRTQQEDSAVYLCASSSTRDGTDTQYFGPGTRLTVL.

This clone was detected a few times. The chain uses TRBV7-9 and TRBJ1-2; a possible D gene is TRBD1 (5 bases). V was cut by 5 bases and J by 4 bases, with 11 bases left in between. CDR3 length: 13 amino acids. Germline CDR1 and CDR2: SEHNR and FQNEAQ (reference sequence). The CDR3 DNA reads TGTGCCAGCAGCCCCCAGGGCAGCTATGGCTACACCTTC. It translates to CASSPQGSYGYTF.

A remark on this clone: This CDR3 is also generated by other DNA sequences in the sample. In nucleotides, the CDR3 is TGTGCCAGCTCACCACCGGGCAGGAGTACAGATACGCAGTATTTT. This gives the protein CASSPPGRSTDTQYF. The chain recombines TRBV18 with TRBJ2-3; D is undetermined. The length of the CDR3 is 15 residues. CDR1 and CDR2 from the germline V gene are KGHSH and LQKENI. Trimming removed 0 bases from V and 3 bases from J, with 10 bases in between.

The chain couples TRBV5-1 to TRBJ2-2; D is uncertain. Germline CDR1 reads SGHRS; CDR2 reads YFSETQ. V was clipped by 0 bases and J by 7 bases, with 13 bases between them. The length of the CDR3 is 15 residues. The CDR3 sequence: CASSLGSLVYGELFF. The CDR3 DNA reads as TGCGCCAGCAGCTTGGGGAGTTTGGTGTACGGGGAGCTGTTTTTT.